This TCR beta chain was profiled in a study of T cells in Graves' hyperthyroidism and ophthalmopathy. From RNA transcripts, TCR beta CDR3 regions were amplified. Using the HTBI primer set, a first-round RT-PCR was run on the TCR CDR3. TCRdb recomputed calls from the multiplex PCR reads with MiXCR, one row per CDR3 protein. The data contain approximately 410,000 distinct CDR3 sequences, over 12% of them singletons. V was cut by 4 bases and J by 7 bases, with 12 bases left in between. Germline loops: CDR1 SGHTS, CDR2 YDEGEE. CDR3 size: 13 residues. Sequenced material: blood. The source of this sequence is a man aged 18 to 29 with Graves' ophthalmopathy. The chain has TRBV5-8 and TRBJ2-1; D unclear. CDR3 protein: CASSERLLNEQFF. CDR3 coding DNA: TGTGCCAGCAGCGAACGGCTTTTGAATGAGCAGTTCTTC. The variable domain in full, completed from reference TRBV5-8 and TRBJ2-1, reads EAGVTQSPTHLIKTRGQQATLRCSPISGHTSVYWYQQALGLGLQFLLWYDEGEERNRGNFPPRFSGRQFPNYSSELNVNALELEDSALYLCASSERLLNEQFFGPGTRLTVL.